This T cell receptor (beta chain) was retrieved from a study of naive CD8 T cells in extremely preterm neonates. Germline-derived CDR1 and CDR2 are LNHNV and YYDKDF (reference sequence). Trimming pared 0 bases from V and 2 bases from J, leaving 7 bases between. This CDR3 is 15 amino acids long. The data were produced by immunoSEQ multiplex PCR, yet TCRdb's version contains in-frame clones alone and is incomplete. The data show about 7,100 clones, roughly 98% seen once. About this clone itself: What it binds is not known.

Study-level points and caveats: Preterm neonates shared more CDR3 nucleotide sequences (approximately 2.7%) than older groups. Preterm neonates had significantly lower iChao1 richness than other age groups.

Input material: naive CD8+ T cells from blood. V usage is TRBV15 and J usage is TRBJ1-4; D gene unclear. The receptor's source is a human donor in good health. Written as DNA, the CDR3 is TGTGCCACCAGCAGAGATCTTTATACTAATGAAAAACTGTTTTTT. This codes for CATSRDLYTNEKLFF.